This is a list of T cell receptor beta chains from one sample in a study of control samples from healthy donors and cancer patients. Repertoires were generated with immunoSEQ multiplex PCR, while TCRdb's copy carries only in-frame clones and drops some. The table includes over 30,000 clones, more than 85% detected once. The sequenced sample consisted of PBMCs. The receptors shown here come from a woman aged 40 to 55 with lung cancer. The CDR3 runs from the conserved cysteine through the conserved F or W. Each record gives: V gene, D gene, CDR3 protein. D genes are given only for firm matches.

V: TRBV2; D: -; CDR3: CASSLGTRPNYGYTF
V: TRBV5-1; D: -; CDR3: CASSFTGLGQPQHF
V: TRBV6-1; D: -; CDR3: CASSEGPGRNYGYTF
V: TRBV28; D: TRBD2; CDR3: CTSSLVAGGNTGELFF
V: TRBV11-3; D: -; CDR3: CASRSQGQETQYF
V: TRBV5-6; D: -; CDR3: CASSLNYEQYF
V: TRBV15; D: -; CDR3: CATSRGLALTYNEQFF
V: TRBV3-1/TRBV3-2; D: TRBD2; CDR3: CASSLSLAGALGIRQFF
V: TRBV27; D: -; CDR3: CASSRTVTGELFF
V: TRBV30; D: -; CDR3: CAWTLGRGRTGELFF
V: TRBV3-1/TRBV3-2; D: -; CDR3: CASSRVTYEQYF
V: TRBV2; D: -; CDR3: CASSEIGGDYGYTF
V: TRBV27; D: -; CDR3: CASSLNHGNTIYF
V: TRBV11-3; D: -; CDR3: CASSLFTETEAFF
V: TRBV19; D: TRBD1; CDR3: CASSIQGAKQETQYF